This T cell receptor (beta chain) was observed in a study of blood T cell repertoires in COVID-19. This clone was seen only a few times. Trimming removed 6 bases from V and 9 bases from J, with 13 bases in between. CDR3 size: 12 residues. Germline V gene data show CDR1 as SGHRS and CDR2 as YFSETQ. Participants' own reports of clinical history determined their cohort assignment. Data came from immunoSEQ multiplex PCR; TCRdb stores just in-frame clones and leaves some out. The sample shows hundreds of thousands of clones, 70% to 90% of them seen only once. The sequenced sample consisted of PBMCs or T cells enriched from blood (not recorded which). The receptor comes from a woman aged 40 to 55 with acute COVID-19. The chain joins TRBV5-1 to TRBJ2-1, with a weak D call TRBD2 (7 bases). The CDR3 sequence is CASKGGGSEQFF. The CDR3 region has the DNA TGCGCCAGCAAGGGGGGGGGCTCTGAGCAGTTCTTC.